The 12 T cell receptor beta chains presented below share a single source sample, sequenced in a study of T-cell reconstitution after alpha-beta-depleted transplantation in children (dated by TCRdb to about 2016). The treatment or condition label corresponds to: allogeneic hematopoietic cell transplantation with graft depleted of TCRalphabeta T cells and CD19 B cells. Libraries were constructed by PCR. The sequencing machine was an Illumina HiSeq 2500. To normalize quantification of the TCRbeta repertoire, the TCR libraries were built with molecular barcoding that relied on unique molecular identifiers. The raw public data were reprocessed by TCRdb itself: fastp quality trimming at Q25, MiXCR clonotype calling, in-frame beta chains only. Duplicate CDR3 protein sequences are folded into a single record with the most common DNA and genes. In this sample the table shows about 200,000 distinct CDR3 sequences, approximately 6.9% of which occur a single time. The top ten hold about 6% of the sample.

The material was PBMCs, obtained before TCRalphabeta/CD19-depleted stem cell transplant. These receptor sequences come from a boy aged 2-9 years with acute lymphoblastic leukemia, due to receive a stem cell transplant.

This clonotype was observed many times. The chain uses TRBV7-8 and TRBJ2-7; 8 bases align to TRBD1. The junction had 15 bases not matched to a gene; V was cut back by 1 base and J by 10 bases. The CDR3 is made up of 16 amino acids. Germline V lookup: CDR1 SGHVS, CDR2 FQNEAQ. DNA for the CDR3: TGTGCCAGCAGCTTAGACCGGATCGACAGGGGTAGTAAACAGTACTTC. Encoded protein: CASSLDRIDRGSKQYF.

This clonotype was seen at least ten times. The V gene is TRBV29-1, the J gene TRBJ2-1; no definite D call. The V and J ends lost 2 bases and 7 bases respectively, with 9 bases between them. Germline lookup yields CDR1 SQVTM and CDR2 ANQGSEA. The CDR3 covers 12 residues. The CDR3 region has the DNA TGCAGCGTTGAACCTATGGGGAATGAGCAGTTCTTC. Amino acids: CSVEPMGNEQFF.

A remark on this clonotype: Since a much larger clone is just one base distant, this may be a read error. Since no conserved phenylalanine or tryptophan closes the CDR3, a read error is the likely cause. The chain recombines TRBV12-3 or TRBV12-4 with TRBJ2-7; D gene uncertain. The CDR3 runs to 12 residues. CDR3 DNA: TGTGCCAGCAGTCTTCCCTCCCACGAGCAGTACTTG. It specifies CASSLPSHEQYL.

This clonotype was counted at least ten times. The CDR3 DNA is TGTGCCAGCAGCCAAGTTGGGGGCTACAATGAGCAGTTCTTC. It yields the protein CASSQVGGYNEQFF. The chain joins TRBV3-2 to TRBJ2-1; the table's D call, TRBD1, was not checked against the DNA. TRBV3-2 is recorded as a pseudogene. CDR3 size: 14 residues.

With regard to this clonotype: One base away lies a much larger clone, so this may be a sequencing read error. The J gene is TRBJ2-7, the V gene TRBV7-2; no definite D call. CDR3 size: 14 residues. Germline loops: CDR1 SGHTA, CDR2 FQGNSA. CDR3 amino acids: CASSFLGVRYELYF. The CDR3 DNA is TGTGCCAGCAGCTTTCTCGGCGTTAGGTACGAGCTGTACTTC.

This clonotype was found many times. The chain employs TRBV14 and TRBJ2-2; 7 nucleotides match TRBD1. Germline loops: CDR1 SGHDN, CDR2 FVKESK. Trimming removed 8 bases from V and 3 bases from J; junction bases left unmatched: 6. This CDR3 contains 14 residues. The CDR3 coding sequence is TGTGCCAGCGCTTACAGGGGATACACCGGGGAGCTGTTTTTT. It is translated as CASAYRGYTGELFF.

At least ten counts were recorded for this clonotype. The chain carries TRBV12-3 or TRBV12-4 and TRBJ2-2; D is uncertain. Trimming removed 3 bases at V and 6 bases at J, with 5 bases between. CDR3 length equals 12 residues. The CDR3 nucleotides are TGTGCCAGCAGTTTGCCCCCCGGGGAGCTGTTTTTT. Translation: CASSLPPGELFF.

The table lists this clonotype with a few counts. CDR3 sequence reads: CASSPDSWGTQYF. The CDR3 DNA is TGTGCCAGCAGCCCCGACTCTTGGGGGACCCAGTACTTC. J is TRBJ2-5 and V is TRBV7-6, with no clear D. CDR1 SGHVS and CDR2 FNYEAQ come from the germline V gene. V was trimmed by 5 bases and J by 7 bases, leaving 14 bases between them. The CDR3 consists of 13 residues.

This clonotype appeared many times. The genes are TRBV29-1 and TRBJ1-4; possibly TRBD1 for D (6 bases). V was trimmed by 3 bases and J by 8 bases, leaving 13 bases between them. Looked up from germline, CDR1 is SQVTM and CDR2 is ANQGSEA. The CDR3 covers 13 residues. The chain's CDR3 is CSVDPQGGEKLFF. The CDR3 nucleotides read TGCAGCGTTGATCCACAGGGAGGGGAAAAACTGTTTTTT.

The sample holds many counts of this clonotype. The chain links TRBV4-3 to TRBJ1-2; weak D call: TRBD1 (6 bases). V was pared by 4 bases and J by 1 base, with 16 bases between. This CDR3 is 16 amino acids long. The V gene's germline CDR1 is LGHNA and CDR2 YSLEER. The CDR3 here is CASSPSRGRGNYGYTF. The CDR3 coding sequence is TGCGCCAGCAGCCCCAGCAGGGGCAGGGGTAACTATGGCTACACCTTC.

This clonotype was recorded many times. DNA of the CDR3: TGTGCCAGCAGCCTTTACCGAGGGTCCTACAATGAGCAGTTCTTC. Amino acids: CASSLYRGSYNEQFF. The rearrangement joins TRBV7-9 to TRBJ2-1; D is perhaps TRBD2 (5 bases). The length of the CDR3 is 15 residues. CDR1 SEHNR and CDR2 FQNEAQ come from the germline V gene (reference sequence). V lost 5 bases and J 1 base, leaving 12 bases between the germline ends. Full variable domain (outside the CDR3, taken from reference TRBV7-9 and TRBJ2-1): DTGVSQNPRHKITKRGQNVTFRCDPISEHNRLYWYRQTLGQGPEFLTYFQNEAQLEKSRLLSDRFSAERPKGSFSTLEIQRTEQGDSAMYLCASSLYRGSYNEQFFGPGTRLTVL.

The rearrangement links TRBV4-1 to TRBJ2-2; D is perhaps TRBD2 (5 bases). The germline CDR1 and CDR2 sequences are MGHRA and YSYEKL. This CDR3 is built from 16 residues. V was pared by 3 bases and J by 0 bases, with 11 bases between. Here the CDR3 reads CASSHSAGANTGELFF. The CDR3 DNA sequence: TGCGCCAGCAGCCATAGCGCGGGCGCGAACACCGGGGAGCTGTTTTTT.